These T cell receptor delta chains were read from a single sample in a study of Vδ1+ human thymocytes. With CATT, TCRdb re-called clones from the multiplex PCR reads. This sample has 45,000 to 60,000 delta-chain clones, with around 15% found just once. Material for sequencing was Vdelta1+ gamma-delta thymocytes from the thymus. These receptors all stem from a boy in the first two years of life who had congenital heart surgery. Each CDR3 is given with its conserved first and last residue. The order of the fields is clone size, J gene, D gene, V gene, CDR3 DNA, CDR3 protein. The D gene is left open where the match is weak. Size is stated for part of the rows, as once, few or many counts, or as a class when the clone is expanded.

clone_size: few
j_call: TRDJ1
d_call: TRDD3
v_call: TRDV1
cdr3_nt: TGTGCTCTTGGGGAACTACGGGGGATCTCCCTTTTCCCCACCGATAAACTCATCTTT
cdr3_aa: CALGELRGISLFPTDKLIF

clone_size: NA
j_call: TRDJ1
d_call: TRDD3
v_call: TRDV1
cdr3_nt: TGTGCTCTTGGGGAACTAGGAGGGGGTGGATCTCCTTCACTGGGGGATGACACCGATAAACTCATCTTT
cdr3_aa: CALGELGGGGSPSLGDDTDKLIF

clone_size: few
j_call: TRDJ1
d_call: TRDD3
v_call: TRDV1
cdr3_nt: TGTGCTCTTGGGTCCCCCCTTGATGGGGGATCGCCCCCCGATAAACTCATCTTT
cdr3_aa: CALGSPLDGGSPPDKLIF

clone_size: NA
j_call: TRDJ1
d_call: TRDD3
v_call: TRDV1
cdr3_nt: TGTGCTCTTGGGGAAGGCCCAAAGACTGGGGGATACGGGACCGATAAACTCATCTTT
cdr3_aa: CALGEGPKTGGYGTDKLIF

clone_size: few
j_call: TRDJ2
d_call: NA
v_call: TRDV1
cdr3_nt: TGTGCTCTTGGGCCCCCCCGAGGGGGGCAAACAGCACAACTCTTCTTT
cdr3_aa: CALGPPRGGQTAQLFF

clone_size: NA
j_call: TRDJ1
d_call: TRDD3
v_call: TRDV1
cdr3_nt: TGTGCTCTTGGGGAACTTTCAGCTTCTGGGGGATATGCTTCCGATAAACTCATCTTT
cdr3_aa: CALGELSASGGYASDKLIF

clone_size: NA
j_call: TRDJ1
d_call: NA
v_call: TRDV2
cdr3_nt: TGTGCCTGTGACCTTCTACTGGAGTACACCGATAAACTCATCTTT
cdr3_aa: CACDLLLEYTDKLIF

clone_size: NA
j_call: TRDJ1
d_call: TRDD3
v_call: TRDV1
cdr3_nt: TGTGCTCTTGGGGAACGTGTGGAACAACCGGGGGATAGGTACACCGATAAACTCATCTTT
cdr3_aa: CALGERVEQPGDRYTDKLIF

clone_size: few
j_call: TRDJ1
d_call: TRDD3
v_call: TRDV1
cdr3_nt: TGTGCTCTTGGGGAACCCCAAACGGGGGGGATACGGAGCACCGATAAACTCATCTTT
cdr3_aa: CALGEPQTGGIRSTDKLIF

clone_size: NA
j_call: TRDJ1
d_call: TRDD3
v_call: TRDV1
cdr3_nt: TGTGCTCTTGGGGAAGAAGTATCTGCCCATTACTGGGGGTCCGATAAACTCATCTTT
cdr3_aa: CALGEEVSAHYWGSDKLIF

clone_size: few
j_call: TRDJ1
d_call: TRDD3
v_call: TRDV1
cdr3_nt: TGTGCTCTTGGGGAACTATCTATATACCTCTATCCTCTACTGGGGGATACCCCTACCGATAAACTCATCTTT
cdr3_aa: CALGELSIYLYPLLGDTPTDKLIF

clone_size: few
j_call: TRDJ1
d_call: NA
v_call: TRDV1
cdr3_nt: TGTGCTCTTGGGGTGAATGTCTACCTGGGATTGGAGTACACCGATAAACTCATCTTT
cdr3_aa: CALGVNVYLGLEYTDKLIF

clone_size: few
j_call: TRDJ1
d_call: TRDD3
v_call: TRDV1
cdr3_nt: TGTGCTCTTGGGGAACTATTTTCCCCCTCTGGGGGATACCCCTCGAAACTCATCTTT
cdr3_aa: CALGELFSPSGGYPSKLIF

clone_size: NA
j_call: TRDJ1
d_call: TRDD2
v_call: TRDV1
cdr3_nt: TGTGCTGTTGGGGAACCCCCCATCCCGGCCTTCCTACAGGGTACTGGGGACACCGATAAACTCATCTTT
cdr3_aa: CAVGEPPIPAFLQGTGDTDKLIF